This T cell receptor beta chain stems from a study of CD8+CD57+ T cells in acquired aplastic anemia. Turning to the study itself: Average DNA yield from sorted CD4+ and CD8+ cells was around 3.2 ug.

The CDR3 runs to 15 residues. Germline V gene lookup returns CDR1 LNHDA and CDR2 SQIVND (reference sequence). V trimming: 6 bases; J trimming: 4 bases; junction bases outside the gene matches: 5. For CDR3 and TCR beta VDJ profiling, genomic DNA was the template used. Via MiXCR, TCRdb re-called the reads, giving one row per CDR3 protein. The sample lists roughly 200,000 distinct CDR3 sequences; roughly 55% were seen once. This clonotype was counted ten times or more. The antigen is undetermined. The study, taken as a whole, reports: Patients and controls shared about 30 CD8+ CDR3 sequences. CD8+ Simpson's diversity showed no significant patient-control difference.

The chain recombines TRBV19 with TRBJ2-3, with 12 bases that match TRBD2. This clonotype was obtained from a human donor in good health. The sequenced material came from sorted CD4+, CD8+, or CD8+CD57+ T cells (not recorded which) from PBMCs. This chain's CDR3 is CASRTSGGGADTQYF. The CDR3, as DNA: TGTGCCAGTAGGACTAGCGGGGGAGGGGCAGATACGCAGTATTTT.